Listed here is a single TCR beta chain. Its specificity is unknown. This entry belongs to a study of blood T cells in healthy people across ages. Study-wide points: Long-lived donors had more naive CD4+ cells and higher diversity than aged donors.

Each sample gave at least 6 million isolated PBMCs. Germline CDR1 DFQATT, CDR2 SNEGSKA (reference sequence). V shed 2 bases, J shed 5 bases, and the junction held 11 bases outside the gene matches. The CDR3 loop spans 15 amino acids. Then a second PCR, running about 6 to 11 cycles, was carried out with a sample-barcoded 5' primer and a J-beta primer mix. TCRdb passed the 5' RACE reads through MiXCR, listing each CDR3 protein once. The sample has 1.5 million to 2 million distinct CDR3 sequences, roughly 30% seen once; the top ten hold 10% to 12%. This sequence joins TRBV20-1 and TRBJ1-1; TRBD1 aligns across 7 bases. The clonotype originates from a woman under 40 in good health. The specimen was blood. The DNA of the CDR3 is TGCAGTGCTAGACTTCTGAGGGGGCTTTCGACTGAAGCTTTCTTT. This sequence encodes CSARLLRGLSTEAFF.